A single sample gave rise to the 5 T cell receptor beta chains below, sequenced in a study of shared T cell receptors in the human thymus. This table comes from immunoSEQ multiplex PCR, and its TCRdb copy is limited to in-frame clones, with some not included. The data hold hundreds of thousands of clones, with approximately 89% observed a single time. This sample also belongs to another study, concerning human thymus T cells.

Sequencing used thymocytes. The source of these receptors is a boy younger than two with a congenital heart defect.

The gene calls are TRBV19 and TRBJ2-2; the match to TRBD1 covers 7 bases. The CDR3 runs 16 residues. The V gene end was trimmed by 2 bases and the J gene end by 4 bases; junction bases not matched to a gene: 7. Per germline, CDR1 LNHDA and CDR2 SQIVND (reference sequence). CDR3 amino acids: CASSISGGLGTGELFF. Written as DNA, the CDR3 is TGTGCCAGTAGTATATCAGGGGGTTTAGGCACCGGGGAGCTGTTTTTT.

J is TRBJ2-3 and V is TRBV9, with a tentative D call TRBD2 (6 bases). The ends were cut back, 3 bases at V and 4 bases at J, with 9 bases in the middle. Germline CDR1 reads SGDLS; CDR2 reads YYNGEE. The CDR3 consists of 13 residues. CDR3 sequence reads: CASSGSGADTQYF. The CDR3, as DNA: TGTGCCAGCAGCGGCTCGGGAGCAGATACGCAGTATTTT.

This chain links TRBV5-5 with TRBJ2-3; 8 bases agree with TRBD1. CDR3 size: 17 residues. The J segment lost 4 bases and the V segment lost 3 bases, leaving 13 bases of the junction unmatched. CDR1 and CDR2 (germline): SGHKS, YYEKEE (reference sequence). The CDR3 coding sequence is TGTGCCAGCAGCTATAACACGGACAGGGCCGACCCAGATACGCAGTATTTT. Residues: CASSYNTDRADPDTQYF.

V is TRBV15 and J is TRBJ2-7, with D perhaps TRBD2 (7 bases). The CDR3 covers 16 residues. V lost 3 bases, J lost 2 bases, and 17 bases lay in between. CDR1 is LNHNV, CDR2 YYDKDF, per germline (reference sequence). For the CDR3, the DNA is TGTGCCACCAGCAGGGAGGAAGGGAGGGGGACCTACGAGCAGTACTTC. Translated, it gives CATSREEGRGTYEQYF. Full variable domain (outside the CDR3, taken from reference TRBV15 and TRBJ2-7): DAMVIQNPRYQVTQFGKPVTLSCSQTLNHNVMYWYQQKSSQAPKLLFHYYDKDFNNEADTPDNFQSRRPNTSFCFLDIRSPGLGDTAMYLCATSREEGRGTYEQYFGPGTRLTVT.

The rearrangement joins TRBV20-1 to TRBJ2-5; no firm D call. This CDR3 comprises 11 residues. The ends were cut back, 3 bases at V and 4 bases at J, with 6 bases in the middle. Looked up from germline, CDR1 is DFQATT and CDR2 is SNEGSKA (reference sequence). Written as DNA, the CDR3 is TGCAGTGCTAGGGCAAGAGAGACCCAGTACTTC. Its translation: CSARARETQYF.